This T cell receptor (beta chain) was captured by sequencing in a study of CD8+ T cells in alopecia areata. Treatment here: oral pan-JAK inhibitor, 5-10 mg twice daily. A few counts support this clone. Antigen unknown. RNA was isolated and reverse transcribed to cDNA, the sequencing template. TCRdb keeps only in-frame clones here, not all; method: immunoSEQ multiplex PCR. Here the sample spans about 180,000 clones, roughly 50% being singletons. Study-level results: Administration of tofacitinib significantly diminished scalp clonality and expanded CD8+ clones within the top 100. Clonality was higher in lesional than normal scalp, especially in alopecia totalis/universalis.

The germline V gene encodes CDR1 SEHNR and CDR2 FQNEAQ (reference sequence). The CDR3 consists of 15 residues. The V gene lost 1 base and the J gene lost 2 bases, with 9 bases spanning the gap. The sequencing here drew on CD8+ T cells sorted from blood, taken at week 24, from a patient treated with tofacitinib. This TCR derives from a human donor with alopecia areata. V and J are TRBV7-9 and TRBJ2-1; D remains unclear. The CDR3 DNA sequence: TGTGCCAGCAGCTTAGGTCCCGATACCTACAATGAGCAGTTCTTC. It yields the protein CASSLGPDTYNEQFF.